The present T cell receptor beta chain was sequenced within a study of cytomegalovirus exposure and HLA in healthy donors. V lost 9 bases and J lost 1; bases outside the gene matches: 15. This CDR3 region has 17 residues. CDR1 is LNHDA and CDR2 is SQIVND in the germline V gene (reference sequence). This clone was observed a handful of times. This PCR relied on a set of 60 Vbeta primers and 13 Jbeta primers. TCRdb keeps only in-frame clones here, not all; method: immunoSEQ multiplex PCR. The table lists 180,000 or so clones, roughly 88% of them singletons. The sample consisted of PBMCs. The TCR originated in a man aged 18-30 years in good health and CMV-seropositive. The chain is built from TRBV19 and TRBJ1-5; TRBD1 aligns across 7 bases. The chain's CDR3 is CASRQGGGMVSNQPQHF. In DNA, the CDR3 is TGTGCCAGCAGACAGGGCGGAGGGATGGTGAGCAATCAGCCCCAGCATTTT.